This TCR beta chain came from a study of blood T cell repertoires in COVID-19. About the study: The origin of the acute and convalescent COVID-19 samples was the United States, Italy and Spain. PBMCs, B-cell-depleted T cells, or T cells were the source of the cDNA or gDNA that made up the material.

As originally analysed: Amplification from reference gene primers served as the basis for estimated nucleated cell counts. Produced via immunoSEQ multiplex PCR; TCRdb's table is partial and in-frame only. Clone size and V and J calls were adopted from that table, with D and trimming inferred from the DNA. The profile shows approximately 230,000 clones, roughly 88% of them singletons. This clone was counted a few times. This TCR was sampled from an elderly man with acute or convalescent COVID-19. Sequencing used peripheral blood.

The CDR3 sequence: CASRMALGGTYEQYF. The CDR3 DNA reads as TGTGCCAGCCGGATGGCTCTAGGGGGAACCTACGAGCAGTACTTC. The chain combines TRBV28 with TRBJ2-7; D is perhaps TRBD1 (6 bases). The CDR3 runs to 15 residues. Trimming left V 8 bases short and J 2 bases short, with 19 bases between. Germline CDR1 is MDHEN and CDR2 is SYDVKM.